The 21 T cell receptor beta chains below come from one sample, sequenced in a study of graft-versus-host responses after intestinal transplantation. Clones were sequenced by immunoSEQ multiplex PCR, and TCRdb holds only the in-frame ones, with some missing. The top ten hold around a sixth of the sample, which has about 15,000 clones, around three quarters seen once. Graft specimens yielded both intraepithelial and lamina propria lymphocytes. This material consisted of ileum tissue, taken roughly 100 days after intestinal transplant. The receptors here all came from a human patient who received an intestinal transplant, so some T cells may come from the graft donor.

V and J are TRBV29-1 and TRBJ2-5, with 7 bases fitting TRBD2. This CDR3 comprises 15 residues. Unmatched junction bases numbered 5, after V lost 1 base and J lost 0 bases. Germline V gene sequence: CDR1 SQVTM, CDR2 ANQGSEA. The CDR3 loop reads CSVEGWRGYQETQYF. In nucleotides, the CDR3 is TGCAGCGTTGAAGGCTGGCGGGGGTACCAAGAGACCCAGTACTTC.

The CDR3 DNA reads TGTGCCAGCAGCTTTGCCGGGACTAGCGGCTACAATGAGCAGTTCTTC. This codes for CASSFAGTSGYNEQFF. V is TRBV12-1 and J is TRBJ2-1; TRBD2 is the table's D call, not checked against the DNA. TRBV12-1 is a listed pseudogene. The CDR3 spans 16 residues.

The chain has TRBV7-2 and TRBJ1-1, with D perhaps TRBD1 (5 bases). V lost 7 bases, J lost 1 base, and 13 bases lay in between. The CDR3 totals 14 residues. Germline V CDR1 and CDR2: SGHTA, FQGNSA. CDR3 sequence: CASTSGGPNTEAFF. In DNA, the CDR3 is TGTGCCAGCACCTCGGGGGGACCGAACACTGAAGCTTTCTTT.

The chain links TRBV9 to TRBJ2-5, with TRBD2 matching over 13 bases. CDR3 length: 14 residues. The V segment lost 5 bases and the J segment 2 bases; nucleotides outside the gene matches: 0. Germline lookup yields CDR1 SGDLS and CDR2 YYNGEE. The CDR3 DNA sequence: TGTGCCAGCAGACTAGCGGGGGGGCAAGAGACCCAGTACTTC. Translating it yields CASRLAGGQETQYF.

The chain joins TRBV7-2 to TRBJ2-3; D not certain. CDR3 size: 11 residues. Germline V gene sequence: CDR1 SGHTA, CDR2 FQGNSA. With 3 bases removed from V and 3 bases from J, the gap between germline ends came to 1 base. The CDR3 reads CASSLTDTQYF. For the CDR3, the DNA is TGTGCCAGCAGCTTGACAGATACGCAGTATTTT.

This chain connects TRBV11-1 to TRBJ2-3; possible D gene TRBD2, 6 bases. CDR1 is SGHAT, CDR2 FQDESV, per germline (reference sequence). This CDR3 is 17 amino acids long. Trimming removed 0 bases at V and 1 base at J, with 14 bases between. The CDR3 region has the DNA TGTGCCAGCAGCTTAGCGTCTAGCGTCAGTCGCACAGATACGCAGTATTTT. The encoded protein is CASSLASSVSRTDTQYF.

This sequence joins TRBV5-1 and TRBJ1-2; D not certain. V lost 1 base and J lost 2, with 12 bases in between. This CDR3 region has 15 residues. Germline-derived CDR1 and CDR2 are SGHRS and YFSETQ. The CDR3 reads CASSLSLGSNYGYTF. CDR3 nucleotides: TGCGCCAGCAGCTTGAGTCTGGGCTCAAACTATGGCTACACCTTC.

In this sample, this clone turned up a few times. This rearrangement joins TRBV6-9 to TRBJ1-2; a possible D gene is TRBD1 (6 bases). The germline V gene has CDR1 MNHGY and CDR2 SVAAGI. The CDR3 length is 11 residues. V lost 10 bases and J lost 8, with 14 bases in between. In nucleotides, the CDR3 is TGTGCCACACAGGGAGTTGAGGGCTACACCTTC. Its translation: CATQGVEGYTF.

The J gene is TRBJ1-4, the V gene TRBV28; TRBD1 is a possible D gene (5 bases). Germline-derived CDR1 and CDR2 are MDHEN and SYDVKM. The CDR3 has 17 residues. V was pared by 6 bases and J by 2 bases, with 19 bases between. The CDR3 region is CASSPWGGKVTNEKLFF. The CDR3 DNA is TGTGCCAGCAGCCCGTGGGGGGGGAAGGTTACTAATGAAAAACTGTTTTTT.

The CDR3 DNA is TGTGCCAGCAGTACGGACAACTCCGAGCAGTACTTC. Translating gives CASSTDNSEQYF. The genes are TRBV2 and TRBJ2-7, with D tentatively TRBD1 (5 bases). There are 12 residues in the CDR3. Trimming left V 5 bases short and J 6 bases short, with 11 bases between. Germline V gene data show CDR1 as SNHLY and CDR2 as FYNNEI. The variable domain in full, with the rest retrieved from reference TRBV2 and TRBJ2-7, is EPEVTQTPSHQVTQMGQEVILRCVPISNHLYFYWYRQILGQKVEFLVSFYNNEISEKSEIFDDQFSVERPDGSNFTLKIRSTKLEDSAMYFCASSTDNSEQYFGPGTRLTVT.

This sequence joins TRBV9 and TRBJ2-1; TRBD1 is a possible D gene (6 bases). Germline V lookup: CDR1 SGDLS, CDR2 YYNGEE. The CDR3 totals 15 residues. The V gene lost 5 bases and the J gene lost 0 bases, with 12 bases spanning the gap. The CDR3 reads CASRRTGSSYNEQFF. The CDR3 DNA sequence: TGTGCCAGCAGAAGAACAGGGAGCTCCTACAATGAGCAGTTCTTC.

V gene TRBV11-2 combines with J gene TRBJ1-4; D may be TRBD1 (6 bases). Looked up from germline, CDR1 is SGHAT and CDR2 is FQNNGV. The CDR3 has 16 residues. Trimming removed 5 bases from V and 8 bases from J, with 21 bases in between. This chain's CDR3 is CASSPGALVNGEKLFF. The CDR3 nucleotides are TGTGCCAGCAGCCCAGGGGCTCTGGTTAATGGGGAAAAACTGTTTTTT.

The chain combines TRBV6-5 with TRBJ1-5; D unclear. V gave up 3 bases and J gave up 5 bases, with 8 bases separating them. This CDR3 is built from 13 residues. The germline CDR1 and CDR2 sequences are MNHEY and SVGAGI. CDR3 sequence reads: CASSYNIYQPQHF. The DNA for the CDR3 is TGTGCCAGCAGTTATAACATTTATCAGCCCCAGCATTTT.

V usage is TRBV7-9 and J usage is TRBJ1-4, with D possibly TRBD1 on 6 matching bases. Per the germline V gene, CDR1 is SEHNR and CDR2 is FQNEAQ (reference sequence). V was shortened by 0 bases and J by 8 bases, with 13 bases between the two germline ends. The CDR3 loop spans 15 amino acids. CDR3 sequence: CASSLAPTGREKLFF. The DNA for the CDR3 is TGTGCCAGCAGCTTAGCGCCCACAGGGAGAGAAAAACTGTTTTTT. The full variable domain, with the rest looked up from reference TRBV7-9 and TRBJ1-4, is DTGVSQNPRHKITKRGQNVTFRCDPISEHNRLYWYRQTLGQGPEFLTYFQNEAQLEKSRLLSDRFSAERPKGSFSTLEIQRTEQGDSAMYLCASSLAPTGREKLFFGSGTQLSVL.

The rearrangement links TRBV15 to TRBJ2-5; no definite D call. Germline V gives CDR1 LNHNV, CDR2 YYDKDF (reference sequence). CDR3 size: 11 residues. Trimming removed 2 bases at V and 14 bases at J, with 12 bases between. The CDR3 DNA reads as TGTGCCACCAGCAGAAGCCTACAAGTCTACTTC. It translates to CATSRSLQVYF.

This chain links TRBV11-2 with TRBJ2-1, with D maybe TRBD1 (5 bases). V lost 5 bases and J 3 bases, leaving 17 bases between the germline ends. The germline gives CDR1 SGHAT, CDR2 FQNNGV. There are 16 residues in the CDR3. This chain's CDR3 is CASSPKGLGYYNEQFF. CDR3 DNA: TGTGCCAGCAGCCCGAAGGGGCTAGGATACTACAATGAGCAGTTCTTC.

The CDR3, as DNA: TGTGCCAGCAGTTTGGGGGCTAACTATGGCTACACCTTC. It yields the protein CASSLGANYGYTF. This sequence joins TRBV28 and TRBJ1-2; the D gene is possibly TRBD1 (5 bases). Deletions cut 3 bases from V and 0 bases from J, with 5 bases between. Germline CDR1 reads MDHEN; CDR2 reads SYDVKM. The CDR3 extends over 13 amino acids.

The rearrangement links TRBV5-1 to TRBJ2-3; no clear D. Per germline, CDR1 SGHRS and CDR2 YFSETQ. Trimming removed 3 bases at V and 2 bases at J, with 16 bases between. CDR3 length: 16 residues. The DNA of the CDR3 is TGCGCCAGCAGCTCCGGCCCGCCACGGGTCACAGATACGCAGTATTTT. Its protein product is CASSSGPPRVTDTQYF.

The rearrangement links TRBV9 to TRBJ2-7; D is perhaps TRBD1 (6 bases). This CDR3 is 14 amino acids long. Per the germline V gene, CDR1 is SGDLS and CDR2 is YYNGEE. Trimming pared 4 bases from V and 3 bases from J, leaving 14 bases between. CDR3 bases: TGTGCCAGCAGCTTCCGGGACATCGACTACGAGCAGTACTTC. Its translation is CASSFRDIDYEQYF.

This chain joins TRBV19 and TRBJ2-5; 12 nucleotides match TRBD2. V lost 7 bases, J lost 6 bases, and 6 bases stayed unmatched. Germline V gives CDR1 LNHDA, CDR2 SQIVND (reference sequence). The CDR3 covers 14 residues. CDR3 loop: CASKRTSGAKTQYF. For the CDR3, the DNA is TGTGCCAGTAAAAGGACTAGCGGGGCGAAGACCCAGTACTTC.

The chain is built from TRBV19 and TRBJ1-2; TRBD1 is a possible D gene (5 bases). This CDR3 spans 14 amino acids. CDR1 LNHDA and CDR2 SQIVND come from the germline V gene (reference sequence). With 3 bases removed from V and 4 bases from J, the gap between germline ends came to 12 bases. The CDR3 is CASSILRGLYGYTF. The DNA for the CDR3 is TGTGCCAGTAGTATCCTGAGGGGACTCTATGGCTACACCTTC. Supplemented by reference TRBV19 and TRBJ1-2, the full variable domain reads DGGITQSPKYLFRKEGQNVTLSCEQNLNHDAMYWYRQDPGQGLRLIYYSQIVNDFQKGDIAEGYSVSREKKESFPLTVTSAQKNPTAFYLCASSILRGLYGYTFGSGTRLTVV.